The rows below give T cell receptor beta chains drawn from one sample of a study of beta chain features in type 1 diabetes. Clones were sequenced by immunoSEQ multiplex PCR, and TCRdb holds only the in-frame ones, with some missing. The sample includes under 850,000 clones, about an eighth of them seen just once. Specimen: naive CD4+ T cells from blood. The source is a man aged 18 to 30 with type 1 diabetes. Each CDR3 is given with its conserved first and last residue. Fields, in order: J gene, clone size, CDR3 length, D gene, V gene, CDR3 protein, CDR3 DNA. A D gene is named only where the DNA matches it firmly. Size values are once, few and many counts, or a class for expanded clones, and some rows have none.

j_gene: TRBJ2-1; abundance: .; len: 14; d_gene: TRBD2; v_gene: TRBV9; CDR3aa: CASSVGGLVFEQFF; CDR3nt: TGTGCCAGCAGCGTAGGGGGACTAGTTTTCGAGCAGTTCTTC
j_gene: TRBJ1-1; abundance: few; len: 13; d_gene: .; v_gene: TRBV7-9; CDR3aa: CASRRGGGTEAFF; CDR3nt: TGTGCCAGCAGAAGGGGTGGTGGCACTGAAGCTTTCTTT
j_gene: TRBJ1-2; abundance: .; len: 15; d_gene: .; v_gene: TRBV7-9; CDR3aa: CASSLEGGNIYGYTF; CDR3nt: TGTGCCAGCAGCTTAGAGGGCGGCAATATCTATGGCTACACCTTC
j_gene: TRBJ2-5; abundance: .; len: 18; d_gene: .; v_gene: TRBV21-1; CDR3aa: CASSKVGVRWTRQETQYF; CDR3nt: TGTGCCAGCAGCAAGGTGGGGGTTCGGTGGACTAGACAAGAGACCCAGTACTTC
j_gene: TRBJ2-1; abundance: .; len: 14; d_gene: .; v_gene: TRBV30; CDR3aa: CAWSEGGLYNEQFF; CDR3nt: TGTGCCTGGAGTGAGGGGGGGCTCTACAATGAGCAGTTCTTC
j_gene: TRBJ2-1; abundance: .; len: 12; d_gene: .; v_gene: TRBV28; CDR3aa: CASSLLHNEQFF; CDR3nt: TGTGCCAGCAGTTTACTGCACAATGAGCAGTTCTTC
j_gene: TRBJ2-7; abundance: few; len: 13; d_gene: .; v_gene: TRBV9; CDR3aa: CASSPATGGEQYF; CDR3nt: TGTGCCAGCAGCCCCGCCACAGGAGGCGAGCAGTACTTC
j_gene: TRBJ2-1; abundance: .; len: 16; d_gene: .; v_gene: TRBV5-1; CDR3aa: CASSHRVDSSYNEQFF; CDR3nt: TGCGCCAGCAGCCATAGGGTTGATAGCTCCTACAATGAGCAGTTCTTC
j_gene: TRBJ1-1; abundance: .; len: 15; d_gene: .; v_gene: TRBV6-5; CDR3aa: CASNHGRGATTEAFF; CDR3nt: TGTGCCAGCAATCACGGGAGGGGGGCGACCACTGAAGCTTTCTTT
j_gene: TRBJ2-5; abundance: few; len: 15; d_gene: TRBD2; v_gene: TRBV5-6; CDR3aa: CASSLSGGRQETQYF; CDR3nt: TGTGCCAGCAGCCTTAGCGGGGGGCGTCAAGAGACCCAGTACTTC
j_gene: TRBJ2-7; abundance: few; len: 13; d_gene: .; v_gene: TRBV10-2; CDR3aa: CASSDRAHYEQYF; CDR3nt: TGCGCCAGCAGCGACCGGGCTCACTACGAGCAGTACTTC
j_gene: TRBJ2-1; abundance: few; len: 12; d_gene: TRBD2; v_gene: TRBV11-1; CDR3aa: CASSPLGGEQFF; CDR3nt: TGTGCCAGCAGCCCCTTGGGGGGGGAGCAGTTCTTC
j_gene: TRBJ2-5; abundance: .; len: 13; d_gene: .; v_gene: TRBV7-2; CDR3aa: CASSPLGGETQYF; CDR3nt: TGTGCCAGCAGCCCCCTCGGGGGAGAGACCCAGTACTTC
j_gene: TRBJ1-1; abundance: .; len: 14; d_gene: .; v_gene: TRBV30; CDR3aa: CAWSLLTGNTEAFF; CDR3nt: TGTGCCTGGAGTCTCCTAACAGGAAACACTGAAGCTTTCTTT
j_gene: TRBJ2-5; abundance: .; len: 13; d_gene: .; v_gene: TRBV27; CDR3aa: CASRSHDQETQYF; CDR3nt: TGTGCCAGCCGATCTCACGATCAAGAGACCCAGTACTTC
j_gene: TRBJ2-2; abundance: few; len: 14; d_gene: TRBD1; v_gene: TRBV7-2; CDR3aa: CASSTGVVTGELFF; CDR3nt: TGTGCCAGCAGCACAGGGGTGGTGACCGGGGAGCTGTTTTTT